The next 24 T cell receptor beta chains were all read from a single sample in a study of tumor and adjacent non-tumor tissue in lung cancer. This sample's RNA came from whole unsorted tissue. The normal lung tissue was taken more than 3 cm from the tumor edge. A modified ARM-PCR protocol with three rounds of nested PCR amplified TCRbeta. One entry per CDR3 protein results from TCRdb running MiXCR on the multiplex PCR reads. The sample lists around 74,000 distinct CDR3 sequences; around 70% were seen once. Sample: distant non-tumor lung tissue. The receptor source for this set is a woman aged 45-65 years with non-small cell lung cancer.

About this clonotype itself: A much larger clone lies one base from this, so it may be a read error. The V and J genes are TRBV6-6 and TRBJ2-2; TRBD1 matches 8 bases. V trimming: 2 bases; J trimming: 4 bases; junction bases outside the gene matches: 3. CDR1 MNHNY and CDR2 SVGAGI come from the germline V gene (reference sequence). The CDR3 loop spans 15 amino acids. Here the CDR3 reads CASSYRQGITGELFF. DNA of the CDR3: TGTGCCAGCAGTTACAGACAGGGGATCACCGGGGAGCTGTTTTTT.

The chain recombines TRBV28 with TRBJ1-5, with D perhaps matching TRBD1 (5 bases). V dropped 3 bases and J dropped 2 bases, with 11 bases sitting between them. This CDR3 is built from 15 residues. The germline CDR1 and CDR2 sequences are MDHEN and SYDVKM. The CDR3 loop reads CASSFLGGGNQPQHF. CDR3 nucleotide sequence: TGTGCCAGCAGTTTTCTGGGGGGAGGCAATCAGCCCCAGCATTTT.

With respect to this clonotype: One base away lies a much larger clone, so this may be a sequencing read error. The chain joins TRBV6-2 or TRBV6-3 to TRBJ2-7, with TRBD1 matching over 9 bases. Germline values: CDR1 MNHEY, CDR2 SVGEGT. The CDR3 sequence is 15 residues long. DNA of the CDR3: TGTGTCACGAGAACCGGGACAGGGAATCCCTACGAGCAGTACTTC. As protein: CVTRTGTGNPYEQYF.

This clonotype is a singleton in its sample. J is TRBJ2-7 and V is TRBV28; no firm D call. This CDR3 is built from 15 residues. Germline assignment: CDR1 MDHEN and CDR2 SYDVKM. V was shortened by 4 bases and J by 7 bases, with 20 bases between the two germline ends. CDR3 in DNA: TGTGCCAGCAGTTCCCAGCCATTTCTTTCGAGTGAGCAGTACTTC. Amino acid sequence: CASSSQPFLSSEQYF.

J is TRBJ1-2 and V is TRBV7-2, with D hard to call. V lost 4 bases and J lost 1, with 7 bases in between. The germline gives CDR1 SGHTA, CDR2 FQGNSA. There are 13 residues in the CDR3. The CDR3 here is CASSSGINYGYTF. CDR3 nucleotides: TGTGCCAGCAGCTCAGGAATTAACTATGGCTACACCTTC.

This clonotype has more than one count but fewer than ten. Sequence at one end of the junction differs from germline and may be a read error. This chain connects TRBV11-3 to TRBJ2-1; D not certain. The germline V gene encodes CDR1 SGHNT and CDR2 YENEEA. The CDR3 has 13 amino acids. CDR3 sequence (DNA): TGTGCCAGCAGTTTAGGATGGGAAAATGAGCAGTTCTTC. Amino acid sequence: CASSLGWENEQFF.

In the case of this clonotype: This may come from a read error, since a much larger clone is one base off. The chain employs TRBV6-1 and TRBJ2-7; maybe TRBD1 (6 bases). Per the germline V gene, CDR1 is MNHNS and CDR2 is SASEGT. With 4 bases removed from V and 5 bases from J, the gap between germline ends came to 12 bases. This CDR3 region has 13 residues. The CDR3 protein is CASSGQQGDEQYF. The CDR3 region has the DNA TGTGCCAGCAGTGGACAACAGGGTGACGAGCAGTACTTC.

About this clonotype: The junction departs from germline at one end; a sequencing error may be responsible. The genes are TRBV4-3 and TRBJ2-1; D unresolved. Germline V lookup: CDR1 LGHNA, CDR2 YSLEER. This CDR3 contains 13 residues. CDR3 region: CVSSQESWNEQFF. The CDR3 DNA reads as TGCGTCAGCAGCCAAGAGTCCTGGAATGAGCAGTTCTTC.

There are a few counts of this clonotype. This sequence joins TRBV28 and TRBJ2-7; 7 nucleotides match TRBD1. The CDR3 has 15 amino acids. CDR1 and CDR2 from the germline V gene are MDHEN and SYDVKM. Unmatched junction bases numbered 7, after V lost 5 bases and J lost 0 bases. The CDR3: CASSTPTGSSYEQYF. The CDR3 DNA sequence: TGTGCCAGCAGTACCCCGACAGGGAGCTCCTACGAGCAGTACTTC.

The J gene is TRBJ2-7, the V gene TRBV7-9, with D unresolved. The CDR3 runs 11 residues. Trimming took off 5 bases at V and 5 bases at J, with 7 bases between the two ends. Germline CDR1 and CDR2: SEHNR and FQNEAQ (reference sequence). CDR3 residues: CASSSRNEQYF. CDR3 DNA: TGTGCCAGCAGCAGCAGAAACGAGCAGTACTTC.

Regarding this clonotype: An end of the junction does not agree with germline; a read error may underlie this. This chain joins TRBV29-1 and TRBJ1-2, with D possibly being TRBD1 (6 bases). CDR1 is SQVTM, CDR2 ANQGSEA, per germline. The CDR3 sequence is 12 residues long. CDR3 residues: CSFEVGGYDYTF. DNA for the CDR3: TGCAGCTTTGAAGTCGGGGGCTATGACTACACCTTC.

This rearrangement joins TRBV28 to TRBJ2-5; TRBD2 aligns across 10 bases. CDR3 size: 18 residues. Germline V gene data show CDR1 as MDHEN and CDR2 as SYDVKM. Trimming cost V 4 bases and J 5 bases; bases outside gene matches: 16. CDR3 DNA sequence: TGTGCCAGCAGTTCCTCTCTAGCGGGGGACAGCCTTTGGGAGACCCAGTACTTC. Residues: CASSSSLAGDSLWETQYF.

This clonotype was counted many times. V gene TRBV20-1 combines with J gene TRBJ2-5; TRBD1 matches 9 bases. This CDR3 contains 15 residues. Trimming at V came to 2 bases and at J to 2 bases, leaving 6 bases not matched to a gene. Germline lookup yields CDR1 DFQATT and CDR2 SNEGSKA (reference sequence). CDR3 amino acids: CSARTGTGIQETQYF. The CDR3 coding sequence is TGCAGTGCTAGAACCGGGACAGGGATTCAAGAGACCCAGTACTTC.

Of note for this clonotype: This CDR3 fails to terminate in the conserved phenylalanine or tryptophan, so it likely reflects a read error. Written as DNA, the CDR3 is TGTGGCAGCAGAAAACCGGGACTAGCGTACCAAGAGACCCAGTACCTC. Residues: CGSRKPGLAYQETQYL. The genes are TRBV11-1 and TRBJ2-5, with TRBD2 matching over 10 bases. This CDR3 comprises 16 residues. Germline CDR1 is SGHAT and CDR2 is FQDESV (reference sequence).

Points on this clonotype: One junction end does not reproduce the germline sequence, and a read error may be involved. This sequence joins TRBV11-1 and TRBJ2-3; D is tentatively TRBD1 or TRBD2 (7 bases each). CDR1 is SGHAT, CDR2 FQDESV, per germline (reference sequence). This CDR3 region has 14 residues. For the CDR3, the DNA is TGTGCCAGCAACTTAGCGAGCGGGACAGATACGCAATATTTT. It yields the protein CASNLASGTDTQYF.

The chain combines TRBV6-1 with TRBJ2-5; unclear D gene. The CDR3 has 16 amino acids. Germline loops: CDR1 MNHNS, CDR2 SASEGT. V lost 7 bases to trimming and J lost 5 bases, with 23 bases between them. CDR3 nucleotide sequence: TGTGCCAGCACCCTGCGGCACTGGAGTAGTGTTGAGACCCAGTACTTC. Protein product: CASTLRHWSSVETQYF.

DNA of the CDR3: TGTGCCAGTTGCTTCGGGGAGGCCTACGAGCAGTACTTC. Its translation: CASCFGEAYEQYF. V usage is TRBV7-8 and J usage is TRBJ2-7; D is perhaps TRBD2 (6 bases). Between the trimmed V and J ends, which lost 9 bases and 2 bases, there was a span of 14 bases. CDR1 is SGHVS, CDR2 FQNEAQ, per germline. The CDR3 extends over 13 amino acids.

About this clonotype: At one boundary the junction diverges from the germline segment, which might be a read error. The chain carries TRBV11-2 and TRBJ1-4, with no clear D. The CDR3 totals 14 residues. The germline CDR1 and CDR2 sequences are SGHAT and FQNNGV. The CDR3 DNA reads as TGTGTCAGCAGCCATGATAGCACTAATGAAGAACTGTTTTTT. Translating gives CVSSHDSTNEELFF.

Concerning this clonotype itself: The junction departs from germline at one end; a sequencing error may be responsible. The chain combines TRBV6-2 or TRBV6-3 with TRBJ2-4, with D perhaps assigned TRBD1 or TRBD2 (5 bases each). The CDR3 has 16 residues. In germline, CDR1 is MNHEY, CDR2 SVGEGT. CDR3 coding DNA: TGTGCCAGCAGTTACTCCCTCGTAATGGGGGAAAATATTCAGTACTTC. It specifies CASSYSLVMGENIQYF.

In its sample, this clonotype was seen once. One base away lies a much larger clone, so this may be a sequencing read error. The gene calls are TRBV20-1 and TRBJ2-7; TRBD2 matches at 7 bases. Per the germline V gene, CDR1 is DFQATT and CDR2 is SNEGSKA (reference sequence). With V trimmed by 4 bases and J by 3 bases, 6 bases remained unmatched. This CDR3 spans 13 amino acids. This CDR3 reads CSATASGGYEQYF. Here the CDR3 DNA reads TGCAGTGCTACAGCTTCGGGAGGCTACGAGCAGTACTTC.

V gene TRBV11-1 combines with J gene TRBJ2-7; 10 positions match TRBD1. V was pared by 0 bases and J by 4 bases, with 9 bases of the junction left unmatched. Germline-derived CDR1 and CDR2 are SGHAT and FQDESV (reference sequence). This CDR3 is built from 17 residues. Here the CDR3 reads CASSLAIGTGVTYEQYF. The DNA for the CDR3 is TGTGCCAGCAGCTTAGCGATCGGGACAGGGGTTACGTACGAGCAGTACTTC. Full variable domain (rest looked up from reference TRBV11-1 and TRBJ2-7): EAEVAQSPRYKITEKSQAVAFWCDPISGHATLYWYRQILGQGPELLVQFQDESVVDDSQLPKDRFSAERLKGVDSTLKIQPAELGDSAMYLCASSLAIGTGVTYEQYFGPGTRLTVT.

This clonotype was seen repeatedly, ten times or more. V gene TRBV6-1 combines with J gene TRBJ2-7; 8 bases agree with TRBD1. The CDR3 consists of 16 residues. J lost 3 bases, V lost 0 bases, and 7 bases had no gene match. From germline, CDR1 is MNHNS and CDR2 SASEGT. The CDR3 region has the DNA TGTGCCAGCAGTGAAGCGGGAGGACAGGGACGCTACGAGCAGTACTTC. It yields the protein CASSEAGGQGRYEQYF.

On this clonotype itself: No conserved phenylalanine or tryptophan is present at the end of the CDR3, so a read error is the likely explanation. V is TRBV11-2 and J is TRBJ2-1; 9 bases align to TRBD2. Trimming at V came to 5 bases and at J to 12 bases, leaving 14 bases not matched to a gene. The CDR3 is 15 amino acids. Germline values: CDR1 SGHAT, CDR2 FQNNGV. This chain's CDR3 is CASSAGTSRSGVQFL. The DNA of the CDR3 is TGTGCCAGCAGCGCCGGGACTAGCAGGAGTGGTGTGCAGTTCCTC.

This clonotype was counted a few times. Just one base apart from a much larger clone, this may be a read error. The rearrangement links TRBV28 to TRBJ2-7; the D call may be TRBD1 or TRBD2 (5 bases each). This CDR3 is built from 13 residues. Germline V gene data show CDR1 as MDHEN and CDR2 as SYDVKM. DNA for the CDR3: TGTGTCAGCAGTTCAAGGGACCTATACGAGCAGTACTTC. This encodes CVSSSRDLYEQYF.